The T cell receptor (beta chain) under discussion was sequenced for a study of cytomegalovirus exposure and HLA in healthy donors. PCR amplification relied on 60 Vbeta primers (plus 13 Jbeta primers). The authors' processing: Later work found tens of millions of unique TCR beta chains, with around 10 million shared. Clones were sequenced by immunoSEQ multiplex PCR, and TCRdb holds only the in-frame ones, with some missing. The V and J calls and clone size were taken over from that table, and D and trimming were inferred from the DNA. The top ten hold approximately 1.3% of the sample, which has roughly 200,000 clones, about 9.4% seen once. Trimming removed 3 bases from V and 2 bases from J, with 21 bases in between. CDR3 size: 17 residues. Germline loops: CDR1 SGDLS, CDR2 YYNGEE.

The TCR was taken from a woman aged 25 to 45 in good health and CMV-seropositive. The genes are TRBV9 and TRBJ2-7; maybe TRBD2 (5 bases). The sample consisted of PBMCs. This chain's CDR3 is CASSGSPGREHPYEQYF. The DNA for the CDR3 is TGTGCCAGCAGCGGATCGCCCGGACGGGAACACCCCTACGAGCAGTACTTC.